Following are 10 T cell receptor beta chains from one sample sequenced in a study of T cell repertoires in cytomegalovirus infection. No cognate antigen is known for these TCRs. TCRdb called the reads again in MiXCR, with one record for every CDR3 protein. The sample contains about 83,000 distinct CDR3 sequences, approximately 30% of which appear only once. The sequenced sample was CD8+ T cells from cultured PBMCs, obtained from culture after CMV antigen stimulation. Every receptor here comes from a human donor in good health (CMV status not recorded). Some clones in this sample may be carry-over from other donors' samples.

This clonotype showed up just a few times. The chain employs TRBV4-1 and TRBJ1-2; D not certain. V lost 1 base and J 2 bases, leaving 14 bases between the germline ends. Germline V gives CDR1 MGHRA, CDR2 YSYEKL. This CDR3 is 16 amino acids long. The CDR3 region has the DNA TGCGCCAGCAGCCAAGGGTTGGCTCAACAAAACTATGGCTACACCTTC. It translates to CASSQGLAQQNYGYTF.

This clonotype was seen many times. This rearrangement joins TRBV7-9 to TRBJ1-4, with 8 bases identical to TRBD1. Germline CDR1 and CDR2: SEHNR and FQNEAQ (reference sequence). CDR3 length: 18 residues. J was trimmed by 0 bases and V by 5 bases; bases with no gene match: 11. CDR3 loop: CASSPGTGRAATNEKLFF. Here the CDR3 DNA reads TGTGCCAGCAGCCCCGGGACAGGTCGAGCCGCAACTAATGAAAAACTGTTTTTT.

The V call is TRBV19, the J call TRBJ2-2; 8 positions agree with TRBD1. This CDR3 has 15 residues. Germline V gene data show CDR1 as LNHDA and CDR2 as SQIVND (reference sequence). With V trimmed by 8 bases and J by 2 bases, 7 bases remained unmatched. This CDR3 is CASFRTGTNTGELFF. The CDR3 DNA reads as TGTGCCAGTTTTCGGACAGGGACTAACACCGGGGAGCTGTTTTTT.

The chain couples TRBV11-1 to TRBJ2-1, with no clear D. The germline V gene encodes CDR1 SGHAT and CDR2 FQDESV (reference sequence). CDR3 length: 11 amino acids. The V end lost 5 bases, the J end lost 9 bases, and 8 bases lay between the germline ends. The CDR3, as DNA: TGTGCCAGCAGCCCAGGCCTTGAGCAGTTCTTC. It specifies CASSPGLEQFF. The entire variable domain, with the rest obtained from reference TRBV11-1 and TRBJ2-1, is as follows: EAEVAQSPRYKITEKSQAVAFWCDPISGHATLYWYRQILGQGPELLVQFQDESVVDDSQLPKDRFSAERLKGVDSTLKIQPAELGDSAMYLCASSPGLEQFFGPGTRLTVL.

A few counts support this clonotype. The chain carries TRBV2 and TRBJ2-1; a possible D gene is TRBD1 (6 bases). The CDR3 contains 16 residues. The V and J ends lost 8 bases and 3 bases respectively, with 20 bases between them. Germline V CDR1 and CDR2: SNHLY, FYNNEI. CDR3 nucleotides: TGTGCCAGCCTCGAACAGGGATCTCGAATCTACAATGAGCAGTTCTTC. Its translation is CASLEQGSRIYNEQFF.

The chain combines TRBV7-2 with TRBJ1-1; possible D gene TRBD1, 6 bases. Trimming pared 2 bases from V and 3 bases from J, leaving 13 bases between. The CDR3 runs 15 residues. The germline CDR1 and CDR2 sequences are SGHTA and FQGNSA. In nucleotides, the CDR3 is TGTGCCAGCAGCTTAAGGGTAGGGGGGTACACTGAAGCTTTCTTT. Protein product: CASSLRVGGYTEAFF. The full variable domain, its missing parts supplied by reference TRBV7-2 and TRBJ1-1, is GAGVSQSPSNKVTEKGKDVELRCDPISGHTALYWYRQSLGQGLEFLIYFQGNSAPDKSGLPSDRFSAERTGGSVSTLTIQRTQQEDSAVYLCASSLRVGGYTEAFFGQGTRLTVV.

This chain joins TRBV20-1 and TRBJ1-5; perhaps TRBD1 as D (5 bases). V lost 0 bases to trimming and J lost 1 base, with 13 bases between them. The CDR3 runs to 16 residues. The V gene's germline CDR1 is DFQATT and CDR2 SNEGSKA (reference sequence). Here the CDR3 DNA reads TGCAGTGCTAGAGATCCCCTGGACACAAGCAATCAGCCCCAGCATTTT. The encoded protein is CSARDPLDTSNQPQHF.

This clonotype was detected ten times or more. CDR3 coding DNA: TGTGCCAGCAGCTTAGGGGGAGGCCAAGAGACCCAGTACTTC. The encoded protein is CASSLGGGQETQYF. The J gene is TRBJ2-5, the V gene TRBV7-8, with D perhaps matching TRBD2 (6 bases). Germline CDR1 SGHVS, CDR2 FQNEAQ. Trimming stripped 1 base from V and 1 base from J, with 7 bases between. The CDR3 is 14 amino acids.

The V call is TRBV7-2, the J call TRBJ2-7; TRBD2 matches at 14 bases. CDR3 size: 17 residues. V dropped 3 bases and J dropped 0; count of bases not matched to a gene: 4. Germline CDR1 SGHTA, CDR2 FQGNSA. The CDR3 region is CASSLGLAGASSYEQYF. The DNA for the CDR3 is TGTGCCAGCAGCTTGGGACTAGCGGGGGCTAGCTCCTACGAGCAGTACTTC.

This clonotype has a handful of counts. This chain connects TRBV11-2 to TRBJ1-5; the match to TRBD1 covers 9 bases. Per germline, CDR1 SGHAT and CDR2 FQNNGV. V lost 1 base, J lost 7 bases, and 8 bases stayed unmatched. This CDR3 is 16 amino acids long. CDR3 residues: CASSLGGTGKAQPQHF. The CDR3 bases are TGTGCCAGCAGCTTAGGGGGGACAGGGAAGGCCCAGCCCCAGCATTTT.